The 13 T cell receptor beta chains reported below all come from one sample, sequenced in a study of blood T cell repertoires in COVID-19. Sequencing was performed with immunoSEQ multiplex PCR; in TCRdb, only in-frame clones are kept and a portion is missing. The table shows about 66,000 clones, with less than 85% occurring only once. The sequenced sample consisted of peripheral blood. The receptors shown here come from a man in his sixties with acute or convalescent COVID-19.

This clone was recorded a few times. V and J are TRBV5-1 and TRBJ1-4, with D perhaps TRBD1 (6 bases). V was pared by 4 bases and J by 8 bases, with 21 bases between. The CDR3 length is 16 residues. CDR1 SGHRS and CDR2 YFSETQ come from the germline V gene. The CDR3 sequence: CASSGGGGKNEEKLFF. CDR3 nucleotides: TGCGCCAGCAGCGGGGGCGGGGGCAAGAATGAGGAAAAACTGTTTTTT.

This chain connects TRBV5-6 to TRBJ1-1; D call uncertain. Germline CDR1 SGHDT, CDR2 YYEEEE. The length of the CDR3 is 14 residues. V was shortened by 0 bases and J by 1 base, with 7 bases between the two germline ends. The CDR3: CASSLGRRNTEAFF. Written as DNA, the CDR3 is TGTGCCAGCAGCTTGGGGCGGAGGAACACTGAAGCTTTCTTT.

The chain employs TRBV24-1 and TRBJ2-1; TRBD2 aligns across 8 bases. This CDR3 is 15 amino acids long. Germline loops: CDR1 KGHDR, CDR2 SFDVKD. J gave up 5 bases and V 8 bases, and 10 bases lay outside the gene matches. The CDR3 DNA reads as TGTGCCACCACCCCGGGGGGGGCAGGGGACAATGAGCAGTTCTTC. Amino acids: CATTPGGAGDNEQFF.

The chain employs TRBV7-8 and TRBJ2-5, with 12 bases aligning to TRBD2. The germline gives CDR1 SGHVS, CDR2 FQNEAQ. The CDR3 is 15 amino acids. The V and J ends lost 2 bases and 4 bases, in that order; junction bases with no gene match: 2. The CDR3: CASSLLAGGPETQYF. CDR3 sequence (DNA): TGTGCCAGCAGCTTACTAGCGGGGGGGCCAGAGACCCAGTACTTC.

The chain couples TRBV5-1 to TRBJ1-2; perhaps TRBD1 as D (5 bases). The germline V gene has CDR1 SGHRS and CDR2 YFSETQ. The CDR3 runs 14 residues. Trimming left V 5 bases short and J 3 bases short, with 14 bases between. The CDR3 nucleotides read TGCGCCAGCAGTAGAGGACGGGGGGACTATGGCTACACCTTC. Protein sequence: CASSRGRGDYGYTF.

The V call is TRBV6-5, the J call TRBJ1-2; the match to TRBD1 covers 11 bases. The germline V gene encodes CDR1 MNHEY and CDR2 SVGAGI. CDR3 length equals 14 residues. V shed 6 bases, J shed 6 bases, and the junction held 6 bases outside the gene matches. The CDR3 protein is CASRGTGGAHGYTF. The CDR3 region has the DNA TGTGCCAGCAGGGGGACAGGGGGTGCGCATGGCTACACCTTC.

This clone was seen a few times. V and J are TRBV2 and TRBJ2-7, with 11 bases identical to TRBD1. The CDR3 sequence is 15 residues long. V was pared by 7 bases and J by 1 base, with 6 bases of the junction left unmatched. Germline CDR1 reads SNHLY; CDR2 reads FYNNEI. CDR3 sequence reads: CASNRGTGGSYEQYF. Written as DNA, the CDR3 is TGTGCCAGCAACAGAGGGACAGGGGGGTCCTACGAGCAGTACTTC.

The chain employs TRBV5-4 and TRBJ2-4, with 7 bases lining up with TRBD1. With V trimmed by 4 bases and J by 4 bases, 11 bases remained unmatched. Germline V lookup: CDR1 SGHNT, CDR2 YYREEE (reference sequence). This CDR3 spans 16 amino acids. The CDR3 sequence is CASSPRTGTVKNIQYF. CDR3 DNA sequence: TGTGCCAGCAGCCCACGAACCGGGACAGTTAAAAACATTCAGTACTTC.

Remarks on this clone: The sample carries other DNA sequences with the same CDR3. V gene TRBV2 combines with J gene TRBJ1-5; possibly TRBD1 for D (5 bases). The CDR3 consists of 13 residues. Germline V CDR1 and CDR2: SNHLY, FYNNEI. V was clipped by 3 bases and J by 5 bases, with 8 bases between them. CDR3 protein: CASSERRDQPQHF. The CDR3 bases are TGTGCCAGCAGTGAGCGCAGGGATCAGCCCCAGCATTTT.

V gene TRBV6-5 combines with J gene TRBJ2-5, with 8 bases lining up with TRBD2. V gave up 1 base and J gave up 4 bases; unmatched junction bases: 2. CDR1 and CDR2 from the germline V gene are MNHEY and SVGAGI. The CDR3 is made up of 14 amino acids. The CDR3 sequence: CASSYYAGGETQYF. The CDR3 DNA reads TGTGCCAGCAGTTACTATGCGGGAGGAGAGACCCAGTACTTC.

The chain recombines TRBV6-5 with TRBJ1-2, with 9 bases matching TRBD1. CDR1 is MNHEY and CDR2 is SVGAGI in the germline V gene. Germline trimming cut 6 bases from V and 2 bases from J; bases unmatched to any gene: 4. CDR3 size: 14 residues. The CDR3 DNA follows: TGTGCCAGCAGGGACAGGGGCACAAACTATGGCTACACCTTC. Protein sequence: CASRDRGTNYGYTF.

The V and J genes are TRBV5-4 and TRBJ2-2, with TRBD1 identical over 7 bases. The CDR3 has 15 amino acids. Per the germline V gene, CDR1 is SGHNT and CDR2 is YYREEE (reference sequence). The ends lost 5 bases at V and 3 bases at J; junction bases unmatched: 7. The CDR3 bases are TGTGCCAGCAGATTAGGGGGCTTTGACACCGGGGAGCTGTTTTTT. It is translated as CASRLGGFDTGELFF.

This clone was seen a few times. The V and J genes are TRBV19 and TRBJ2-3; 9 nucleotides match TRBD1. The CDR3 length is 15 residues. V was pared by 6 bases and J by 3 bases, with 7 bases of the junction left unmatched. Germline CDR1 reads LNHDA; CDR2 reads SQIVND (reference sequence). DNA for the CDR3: TGTGCCAGTAGACAACAGGGGGCAGGGACAGATACGCAGTATTTT. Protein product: CASRQQGAGTDTQYF.